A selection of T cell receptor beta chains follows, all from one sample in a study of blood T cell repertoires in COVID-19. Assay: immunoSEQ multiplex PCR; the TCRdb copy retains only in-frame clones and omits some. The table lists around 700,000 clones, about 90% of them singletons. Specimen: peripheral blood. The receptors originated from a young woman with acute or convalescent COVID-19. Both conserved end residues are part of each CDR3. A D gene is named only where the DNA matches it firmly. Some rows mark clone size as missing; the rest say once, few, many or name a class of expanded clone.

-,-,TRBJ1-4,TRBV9,CASSPRWGLNEKLFF,TGTGCCAGCAGCCCGCGGTGGGGCCTTAATGAAAAACTGTTTTTT
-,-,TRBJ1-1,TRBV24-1,CATRGALGTEAFF,TGTGCCACCAGGGGGGCCCTGGGAACTGAAGCTTTCTTT
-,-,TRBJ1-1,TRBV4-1,CASSPGPGEGAFF,TGCGCCAGCAGCCCAGGACCGGGCGAGGGAGCTTTCTTT
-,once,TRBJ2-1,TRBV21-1,CASSKEGQGPSEVHNEQFF,TGTGCCAGCAGCAAAGAGGGACAGGGGCCCTCCGAGGTCCACAATGAGCAGTTCTTC
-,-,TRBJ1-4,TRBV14,CASSPRHPWRGEKLFF,TGTGCCAGCAGCCCTCGGCACCCATGGCGGGGAGAAAAACTGTTTTTT
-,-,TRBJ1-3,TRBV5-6,CASSLPSGNTIYF,TGTGCCAGCAGCCTACCGTCAGGAAACACCATATATTTT
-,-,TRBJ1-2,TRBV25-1,CASSAGRMYGYTF,TGTGCCAGCAGTGCCGGCAGGATGTATGGCTACACCTTC
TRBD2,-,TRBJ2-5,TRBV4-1,CASSQALLAGVETQYF,TGCGCCAGCAGCCAAGCGCTTCTAGCGGGGGTAGAGACCCAGTACTTC
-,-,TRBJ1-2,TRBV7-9,CASTHHDKDPPGDGYTF,TGTGCCAGCACCCACCATGATAAGGACCCACCCGGGGATGGCTACACCTTC
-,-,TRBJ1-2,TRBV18,CASSPNEGVYGYTF,TGTGCCAGCTCACCTAACGAGGGGGTCTATGGCTACACCTTC
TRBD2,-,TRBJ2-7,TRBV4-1,CASSQVGLAGGLSSYEQYF,TGCGCCAGCAGCCAAGTTGGACTAGCGGGGGGCCTTAGCTCCTACGAGCAGTACTTC
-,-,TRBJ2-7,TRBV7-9,CASRERTEGSGEQYF,TGTGCCAGCAGGGAAAGGACGGAGGGGAGCGGCGAGCAGTACTTC
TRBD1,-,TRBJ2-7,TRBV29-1,CSANYQNRQGRTYEQYF,TGCAGCGCCAACTATCAGAATCGACAGGGAAGAACCTACGAGCAGTACTTC
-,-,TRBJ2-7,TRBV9,CASSVEALAYEQYF,TGTGCCAGCAGCGTAGAGGCCCTAGCCTACGAGCAGTACTTC
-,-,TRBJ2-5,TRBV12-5,CASGYASVKETQYF,TGTGCTAGTGGTTATGCTAGCGTAAAAGAGACCCAGTACTTC
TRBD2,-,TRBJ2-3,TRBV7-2,CASSLRGLAGGRADTQYF,TGTGCCAGCAGCTTAAGGGGACTAGCGGGGGGGCGCGCAGATACGCAGTATTTT
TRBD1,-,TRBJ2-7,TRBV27,CASRATGGYEQYF,TGTGCCAGCAGGGCCACAGGGGGCTACGAGCAGTACTTC
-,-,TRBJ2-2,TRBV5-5,CASSSGGPGELFF,TGTGCCAGCAGCTCCGGCGGGCCCGGGGAGCTGTTTTTT
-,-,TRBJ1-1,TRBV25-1,CATTGVSEAFF,TGTGCCACCACGGGGGTCTCTGAAGCTTTCTTT
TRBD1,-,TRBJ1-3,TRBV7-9,CASSLVRGRKSSGNTIYF,TGTGCCAGCAGCTTAGTCAGGGGGCGAAAGTCATCTGGAAACACCATATATTTT
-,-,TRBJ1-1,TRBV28,CASNDGETEAFF,TGTGCCAGCAACGATGGAGAGACTGAAGCTTTCTTT
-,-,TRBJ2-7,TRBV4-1,CASSQEGGGPTYEQYF,TGCGCCAGCAGCCAAGAGGGAGGGGGACCCACCTACGAGCAGTACTTC
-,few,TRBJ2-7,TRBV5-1,CASSLTEISYEQYF,TGCGCCAGCAGCTTAACAGAGATTTCCTACGAGCAGTACTTC
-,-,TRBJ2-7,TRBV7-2,CASSPRRSIYEQYF,TGTGCCAGCAGCCCCCGTAGGAGTATCTACGAGCAGTACTTC
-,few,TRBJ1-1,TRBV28,CASSLSRWRAMNTEAFF,TGTGCCAGCAGTTTAAGTCGGTGGCGGGCTATGAACACTGAAGCTTTCTTT
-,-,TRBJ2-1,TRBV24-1,CATSDLQASSYNEQFF,TGTGCCACCAGTGATCTTCAGGCAAGCTCCTACAATGAGCAGTTCTTC
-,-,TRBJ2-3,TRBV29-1,CSVEGASRTDTQYF,TGCAGCGTTGAAGGTGCGTCGAGGACAGATACGCAGTATTTT
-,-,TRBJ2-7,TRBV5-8,CASSLAGTSYSPYEQYF,TGTGCCAGCAGCTTGGCCGGGACATCATACTCGCCCTACGAGCAGTACTTC
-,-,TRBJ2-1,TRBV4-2,CASSQVPGGPNEQFF,TGTGCCAGCAGCCAAGTACCGGGGGGCCCTAATGAGCAGTTCTTC
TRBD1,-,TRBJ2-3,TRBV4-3,CASSPRTGADTDTQYF,TGCGCCAGCAGCCCGAGGACAGGGGCCGACACAGATACGCAGTATTTT
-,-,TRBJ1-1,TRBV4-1,CASSQARTEAFF,TGCGCCAGCAGCCAGGCCCGCACTGAAGCTTTCTTT
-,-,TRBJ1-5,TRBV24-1,CATSDLTGNQPQHF,TGTGCCACCAGTGACCTTACAGGGAATCAGCCCCAGCATTTT
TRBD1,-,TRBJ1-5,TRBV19,CASSSRQGASNQPQHF,TGTGCCAGTAGTTCCCGACAGGGGGCAAGCAATCAGCCCCAGCATTTT
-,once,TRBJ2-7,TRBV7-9,CASSFGQNEQYF,TGTGCCAGCAGCTTTGGGCAGAACGAGCAGTACTTC
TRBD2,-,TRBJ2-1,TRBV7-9,CASSPPGGEEQFF,TGTGCCAGCAGCCCCCCTGGGGGGGAGGAGCAGTTCTTC
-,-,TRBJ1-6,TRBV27,CASGRGTGNSPLHF,TGTGCCAGCGGTAGAGGAACAGGGAATTCACCCCTCCACTTT
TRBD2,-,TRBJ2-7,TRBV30,CAWASSGVGEQYF,TGTGCCTGGGCCTCTAGCGGGGTTGGCGAGCAGTACTTC
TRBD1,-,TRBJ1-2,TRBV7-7,CASSSRILTGVTF,TGTGCCAGCAGCTCACGTATACTGACAGGGGTCACCTTC
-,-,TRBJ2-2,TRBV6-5,CASRDTGTGELFF,TGTGCCAGCAGGGATACAGGGACCGGGGAGCTGTTTTTT
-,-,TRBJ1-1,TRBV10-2,CASSRGPNTEAFF,TGCGCCAGCAGTCGGGGTCCGAACACTGAAGCTTTCTTT
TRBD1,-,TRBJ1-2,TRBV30,CAWSADRGNYGYTF,TGTGCCTGGAGTGCGGACAGGGGGAACTATGGCTACACCTTC
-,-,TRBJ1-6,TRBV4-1,CASSQDPGRAWGSPLHF,TGCGCCAGCAGCCAAGACCCGGGGAGGGCGTGGGGATCACCCCTCCACTTT
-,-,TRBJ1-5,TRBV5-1,CASSPDGVWPQHF,TGCGCCAGCAGCCCCGACGGGGTCTGGCCCCAGCATTTT
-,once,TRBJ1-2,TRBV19,CASSTTRGGSGGYTF,TGTGCCAGTAGTACCACCCGTGGCGGGTCTGGTGGCTACACCTTC
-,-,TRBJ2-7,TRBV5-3,CARSLSTRRGNFYEQYF,TGTGCCAGAAGTTTGTCGACTAGGCGGGGTAACTTTTACGAGCAGTACTTC
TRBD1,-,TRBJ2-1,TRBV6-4,CASSEYPGQGNNEQFF,TGTGCCAGCAGTGAATACCCGGGACAGGGTAACAATGAGCAGTTCTTC
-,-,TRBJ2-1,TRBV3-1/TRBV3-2,CASSLRDWNNEQFF,TGTGCCAGCAGCCTCCGGGACTGGAACAATGAGCAGTTCTTC
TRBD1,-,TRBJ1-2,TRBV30,CAWVDPRTGRSGYGYTF,TGTGCCTGGGTGGACCCCCGGACAGGGAGATCAGGCTATGGCTACACCTTC